This T cell receptor (beta chain) was found in a study of circulating and synovial CD4+ cells in juvenile arthritis. The CDR3 has 15 amino acids. The V end was cut by 0 bases, the J end by 4 bases, with 9 bases between. Germline V gives CDR1 SNHLY, CDR2 FYNNEI. The protocol was immunoSEQ multiplex PCR, while the TCRdb copy is restricted to in-frame clones and leaves out a portion. The data hold about 32,000 clones, with more than 90% observed a single time. The TCR sequence derives from a human donor with juvenile idiopathic arthritis. The sample consisted of CD4+ T cells from blood. The chain is built from TRBV2 and TRBJ2-2; no reliable D call. The CDR3 loop reads CASSEALRSTGELFF. CDR3 coding DNA: TGTGCCAGCAGTGAAGCGCTTCGGTCCACCGGGGAGCTGTTTTTT.